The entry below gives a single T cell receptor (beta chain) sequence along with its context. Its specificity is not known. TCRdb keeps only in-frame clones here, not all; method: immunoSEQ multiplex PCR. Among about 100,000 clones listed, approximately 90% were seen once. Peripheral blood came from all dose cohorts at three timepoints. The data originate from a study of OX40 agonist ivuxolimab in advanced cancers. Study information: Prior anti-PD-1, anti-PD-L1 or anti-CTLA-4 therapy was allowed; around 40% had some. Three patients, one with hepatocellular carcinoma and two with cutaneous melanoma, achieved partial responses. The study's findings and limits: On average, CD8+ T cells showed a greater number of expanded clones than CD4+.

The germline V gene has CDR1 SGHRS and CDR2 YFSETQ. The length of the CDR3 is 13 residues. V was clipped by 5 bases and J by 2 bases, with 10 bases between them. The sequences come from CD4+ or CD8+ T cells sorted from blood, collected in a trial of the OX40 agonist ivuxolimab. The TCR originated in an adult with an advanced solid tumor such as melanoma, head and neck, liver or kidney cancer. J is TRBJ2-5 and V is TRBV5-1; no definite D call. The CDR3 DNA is TGCGCCAGCAGGAGTCACTCGCAAGAGACCCAGTACTTC. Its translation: CASRSHSQETQYF.